This T cell receptor beta chain was obtained from a study of blood T cell repertoires in COVID-19. In the study overall: There were acute and convalescent COVID-19 samples, and they came from the United States, Italy and Spain. Nucleic acid was either cDNA or gDNA, and it came from T cells, B-cell-depleted T cells, or PBMCs.

With V trimmed by 1 base and J by 4 bases, 11 bases remained unmatched. Germline V lookup: CDR1 LGHNT, CDR2 FRNRAP. The length of the CDR3 is 19 residues. Those enrolled in Seattle joined during active infection and were followed longitudinally afterward. How the authors handled the data: Using reference gene primer amplification, nucleated cell counts were estimated. Profiling relied on immunoSEQ multiplex PCR, and the TCRdb table lists in-frame clones only, not all of them. V, J and clone size are taken as reported in that table, and D and trimming were inferred from the DNA itself. The sample has approximately 270,000 clones; approximately 85% are singletons.

The TCR originated in a human donor with COVID-19, enrolled during active disease. The donor label of this sample is uncertain. V is TRBV12-5 and J is TRBJ2-1; 12 bases line up with TRBD2. Sequenced material: peripheral blood. DNA for the CDR3: TGTGCTAGTGGTTTGGCTACAAGGACTAGCGGGAAGCTATACAATGAGCAGTTCTTC. It codes for CASGLATRTSGKLYNEQFF.